This TCR beta chain was sequenced for a study of read filtering for tumor transcriptome and immune sequencing. Study summary: Transcriptome libraries were built from DNase-treated RNA. Study-level findings and limits: Approximately 80% of IR-seq clonotypes had one read, totaling around 3.5% of reads; RNA-seq: about 70% and 40%.

This clonotype was seen at least ten times. Its matching antigen is unknown. Looked up from germline, CDR1 is LGHDT and CDR2 is YNNKEL (reference sequence). The J segment lost 4 bases and the V segment lost 2 bases, leaving 3 bases of the junction unmatched. The CDR3 sequence is 14 residues long. From 350 to 500 ng of RNA, a library with molecular barcoded alpha/delta and beta/gamma adaptors was made. TCRdb re-called the reads through MiXCR, storing one row per CDR3 protein. The table shows over 45,000 distinct CDR3 sequences, with 20% to 25% occurring only once. V and J are TRBV3-1 and TRBJ2-5; TRBD2 agrees at 8 bases. Source material: a population of CD138-negative cells sorted from bone marrow. This TCR derives from a donor over 35 with multiple myeloma. The CDR3 region is CASSQSGGRETQYF. The DNA of the CDR3 is TGTGCCAGCAGCCAATCGGGGGGGCGAGAGACCCAGTACTTC.